A selection of T cell receptor beta chains follows, all from one sample in a study of T cell responses to AZD1222 COVID-19 vaccine. Using immunoSEQ multiplex PCR, the repertoire was profiled, and TCRdb retains in-frame clones only, with some absent. Of fewer than 100,000 clones listed, roughly nine tenths are singletons. Material: peripheral blood, obtained 28 days after the second AZD1222 dose. The receptors here all came from an adult who received the AZD1222 COVID-19 vaccine. The CDR3 runs from the conserved cysteine through the conserved F or W. A D gene is named only where the DNA matches it firmly. Not every row has a clone size; where given, it reads once, few, many or a size class.

>NA|TRBJ2-7|NA|TRBV5-1
TGCGCCAGCAGCTTGAGCGCCCGGGGACCCTACGAGCAGTACTTC
CASSLSARGPYEQYF
>once|TRBJ2-4|NA|TRBV19
TGTGCCAGTAGTACAGTATACGGGAGAAACATTCAGTACTTC
CASSTVYGRNIQYF
>NA|TRBJ2-7|TRBD2|TRBV2
TGTGCCAGCAAGTTCCCCCGGGCGGGGGTCCCCTCCTACGAGCAGTACTTC
CASKFPRAGVPSYEQYF
>NA|TRBJ1-3|NA|TRBV11-2
TGTGCCAGCGAAGGGGGTGGAAACACCATATATTTT
CASEGGGNTIYF
>NA|TRBJ2-7|NA|TRBV10-3
TGTGCCACTCGGCGTATAAAGGGGCGGGGAGTCGAGCAGTACTTC
CATRRIKGRGVEQYF
>NA|TRBJ2-3|TRBD1|TRBV25-1
TGTGCCAGCAGTCTTCCTTCGACAGGGACCACAGATACGCAGTATTTT
CASSLPSTGTTDTQYF
>NA|TRBJ2-2|NA|TRBV19
TGTGCCAGTAGTCTTGGGGTGTGGAACACCGGGGAGCTGTTTTTT
CASSLGVWNTGELFF
>NA|TRBJ2-7|NA|TRBV2
TGTGCCAGCAGTGGAACCGACGAGCAGTACTTC
CASSGTDEQYF
>NA|TRBJ2-3|NA|TRBV4-2
TGTGCCAGCAGCCACCCCCTCTCTAGCGACACGCAGTATTTT
CASSHPLSSDTQYF
>NA|TRBJ2-2|NA|TRBV28
TGTGCCAGCAGTCGGTCGACCCAAGGGGAGCTGTTTTTT
CASSRSTQGELFF
>NA|TRBJ1-5|NA|TRBV6-5
TGTGCCGGCGGGGGCCCCAATCAGCCCCAGCATTTT
CAGGGPNQPQHF
>NA|TRBJ1-4|NA|TRBV19
TGTGCCAGTAGTACCCGTAATGAAAAACTGTTTTTT
CASSTRNEKLFF
>NA|TRBJ2-3|TRBD2|TRBV4-2
TGTGCCAGCAGCCAAGGGCTAGCGGGGTCAGATACGCAGTATTTT
CASSQGLAGSDTQYF
>NA|TRBJ1-4|NA|TRBV7-9
TGTGCCAGCAGCTTAGCCCAGGCTAATGAAAAACTGTTTTTT
CASSLAQANEKLFF
>NA|TRBJ2-1|NA|TRBV7-9
TGTGCCAGCACCGACGGACCAGGGTCTTATCTCAATGAGCAGTTCTTC
CASTDGPGSYLNEQFF
>NA|TRBJ1-4|NA|TRBV4-2
TGTGCCAGCAGCCAAGCCGGGGCTGGTTCTAATGAAAAACTGTTTTTT
CASSQAGAGSNEKLFF
>once|TRBJ2-5|NA|TRBV4-1
TGCGCCAGCAGCCCGGGAGTTAACCAAGAGACCCAGTACTTC
CASSPGVNQETQYF
>NA|TRBJ2-7|NA|TRBV7-6
TGTGCCAGCAGCTTAGTGGCAGGGGATAGCTACGAGCAGTACTTC
CASSLVAGDSYEQYF
>NA|TRBJ2-7|NA|TRBV21-1
TGTGCCAGCAGCAAAAAAGGGAAGATAGGGCAGTACTTC
CASSKKGKIGQYF
>NA|TRBJ1-6|NA|TRBV5-1
TGCGCCAGCAGCGCAAACCGCGGGGGGAGCGATTCACCCCTCCACTTT
CASSANRGGSDSPLHF
>NA|TRBJ2-5|NA|TRBV6-2/TRBV6-3
TGTGCCAGCAGTGCCCGGGACATCCAAGAGACCCAGTACTTC
CASSARDIQETQYF
>NA|TRBJ1-1|TRBD1|TRBV5-4
TGTGCCAGCAGCTTGGCCAGGGGGCAGTCTGAAGCTTTCTTT
CASSLARGQSEAFF
>NA|TRBJ2-1|TRBD1|TRBV24-1
TGTGCCACCAGTGACCAAATCGACAGGGGGCGCGATAGTAAGCAGTTCTTC
CATSDQIDRGRDSKQFF
>NA|TRBJ2-1|NA|TRBV27
TGTGCCAGCAGTTTAGAATGGCTTAACAGGCCGAACAATGAGCAGTTCTTC
CASSLEWLNRPNNEQFF
>NA|TRBJ2-5|TRBD2|TRBV2
TGTGCCAGCAGTGAAGGACTAGCGAAACAAGAGACCCAGTACTTC
CASSEGLAKQETQYF
>few|TRBJ2-7|NA|TRBV11-2
TGTGCCAGCAGCTTAGCCTCAGGTTACGAGCAGTACTTC
CASSLASGYEQYF
>few|TRBJ2-7|NA|TRBV12-3/TRBV12-4
TGTGCCAGCAGCAGTTTAATGAACTACGAGCAGTACTTC
CASSSLMNYEQYF
>once|TRBJ2-3|TRBD2|TRBV19
TGTGCCACCAAGGGACTAGAGACCACAGATACGCAGTATTTT
CATKGLETTDTQYF
>NA|TRBJ1-2|NA|TRBV5-1
TGCGCCAGCAGCTTGGAGGGGAGGGACTACTTTGCTGGCTACACCTTC
CASSLEGRDYFAGYTF
>NA|TRBJ1-6|TRBD1|TRBV27
TGTGCCAGCAGTTTATGGTCCAGGGGGTTACTTTATTTTGATTCACCCCTCCACTTT
CASSLWSRGLLYFDSPLHF
>NA|TRBJ1-1|NA|TRBV18
TGTGCCAGCTCACAATCGACACTTACGAACACTGAAGCTTTCTTT
CASSQSTLTNTEAFF
>NA|TRBJ2-1|TRBD2|TRBV5-4
TGTGCCAGCAGTCGAAAGGCGGGGGGTTACAATGAGCAGTTCTTC
CASSRKAGGYNEQFF
>NA|TRBJ2-5|NA|TRBV25-1
TGTGCCAGCAGTGACTCCCCCCCCCAAAGGGAGACCCAGTACTTC
CASSDSPPQRETQYF
>NA|TRBJ1-3|NA|TRBV9
TGTGCCAGCAGTAGAAGAGCCTCTGGAAACACCATATATTTT
CASSRRASGNTIYF
>NA|TRBJ2-1|TRBD2|TRBV3-1/TRBV3-2
TGTGCCAGCAGCCACGAGCCCCAATTTAGCGGGGGCCTGTACAATGAGCAGTTCTTC
CASSHEPQFSGGLYNEQFF
>NA|TRBJ1-3|NA|TRBV7-2
TGTGCCAGCAGCTCCCTGTGGGGGTTTGGAAACACCATATATTTT
CASSSLWGFGNTIYF
>NA|TRBJ2-7|NA|TRBV19
TGTGCCAGTAGTGAAGGGGGTGGACAAACCTACGAGCAGTACTTC
CASSEGGGQTYEQYF
>NA|TRBJ2-3|TRBD1|TRBV18
TGTGCCAGCTCACCTTCCGGTCGGGACAGCTCTAGGCGCAAAAATTTT
CASSPSGRDSSRRKNF
>NA|TRBJ1-5|NA|TRBV2
TGTGCCAGCAGTGATTCGGGATTAAATCAGCCCCAGCATTTT
CASSDSGLNQPQHF
>NA|TRBJ2-3|NA|TRBV18
TGTGCCAGCTCACCTATGGGAGCGAGCACAGATACGCAGTATTTT
CASSPMGASTDTQYF
>few|TRBJ1-5|NA|TRBV18
TGTGCCAGCTCCGAGGGGAGCAATCAGCCCCAGCATTTT
CASSEGSNQPQHF
>once|TRBJ1-5|NA|TRBV6-4
TGTGCCAGCAGCCCTAGTTTTAGCAATCAGCCCCAGCATTTT
CASSPSFSNQPQHF
>NA|TRBJ2-7|NA|TRBV13
TGTGCCAGCAGCGAGAGCTCCTACGAGCAGTACTTC
CASSESSYEQYF
>NA|TRBJ2-5|NA|TRBV12-3/TRBV12-4
TGTGCCAGCAGTTTTCGTTCTGAGACCCAGTACTTC
CASSFRSETQYF
>NA|TRBJ2-7|NA|TRBV9
TGTGCCAGCAGCGTAGATACGTTCTCCTACGAGCAGTACTTC
CASSVDTFSYEQYF
>NA|TRBJ2-1|NA|TRBV5-5
TGTGCCAGCAGCTGGGGGTGGGTAAGACACAATGAGCAGTTCTTC
CASSWGWVRHNEQFF
>NA|TRBJ1-2|NA|TRBV30
TGTGCCTGGAGTGTAGTAAGAGGCGTGGAGAGTCGTGGCTACACCTTC
CAWSVVRGVESRGYTF
>NA|TRBJ1-1|TRBD1|TRBV7-9
TGTGCCAGCAGAACAGCGGATAGGGGGCAAAGGTCTGAAGCTTTCTTT
CASRTADRGQRSEAFF
>NA|TRBJ2-6|TRBD1|TRBV2
TGTGCCATCGTGCGGGACAGGGTCAACTCTGGGGCCAACGTCCTGACTTTC
CAIVRDRVNSGANVLTF
>NA|TRBJ2-5|NA|TRBV5-4
TGTGCCAGCAGCTTAGGGGGGCCCGGGGAGACCCAGTACTTC
CASSLGGPGETQYF
>NA|TRBJ2-3|NA|TRBV2
TGTGCCAGCAGTAGGAGTCCTACAGGGAAATGGTCAGATACGCAGTATTTT
CASSRSPTGKWSDTQYF
>NA|TRBJ2-1|TRBD2|TRBV24-1
TGTGCCACCAGTGGAGCGGGGCGTTACAATGAGCAGTTCTTC
CATSGAGRYNEQFF
>NA|TRBJ2-2|TRBD1|TRBV4-1
TGCGCCAGCAGCCAGCGGACAGGGAAAACTAACACCGGGGAGCTGTTTTTT
CASSQRTGKTNTGELFF
>NA|TRBJ1-1|NA|TRBV30
TGTGCCTGGCGGGGGGAGTGGACTGAAGCTTTCTTT
CAWRGEWTEAFF